A single sample is the source of the 18 T cell receptor beta chains below, sequenced in a study of T cells after yellow fever vaccination (dated by TCRdb to the late 2010s). The protocol used for the library was 5' RACE. These reads were obtained on an Illumina HiSeq 2500. The raw public reads went through TCRdb reprocessing: fastp at Q25, MiXCR clone calling, in-frame beta chains kept. Rows are combined by CDR3 protein, so each entry shows the most common genes and DNA. The sample includes 450,000 to 650,000 distinct CDR3 sequences, with approximately 13% observed a single time. The ten biggest clones cover over 13% of the sample. Read against the paper, the sample's treatment or condition label means: live attenuated yellow fever vaccine strain. The sequenced sample was PBMCs, obtained on the day of the yellow fever booster vaccination. The origin of the receptors is a man aged 25 to 45 who received the YFV17D yellow fever vaccine.

This clonotype was counted a few times. The rearrangement links TRBV20-1 to TRBJ2-7; D unresolved. Trimming shortened V by 1 base and J by 2 bases, and 18 bases separated the two germline ends. From germline, CDR1 is DFQATT and CDR2 SNEGSKA (reference sequence). This CDR3 is built from 16 residues. The CDR3 DNA follows: TGCAGTGCTAGAGGGGTCGTCGCCCCAAACCCCTACGAGCAGTACTTC. Translating gives CSARGVVAPNPYEQYF.

This clonotype was recorded a few times. The rearrangement joins TRBV20-1 to TRBJ2-7; D is uncertain. V shed 0 bases and J shed 6 bases, with 9 bases lying between them. The germline CDR1 and CDR2 sequences are DFQATT and SNEGSKA (reference sequence). The CDR3 length is 12 residues. Here the CDR3 DNA reads TGCAGTGCTAGAGAAGGCCAGCGCGAGCAGTACTTC. It codes for CSAREGQREQYF.

This clonotype was seen a handful of times. J is TRBJ2-3 and V is TRBV20-1; TRBD1 agrees at 7 bases. This CDR3 spans 16 amino acids. Germline loops: CDR1 DFQATT, CDR2 SNEGSKA (reference sequence). J gave up 6 bases and V 2 bases, and 14 bases lay outside the gene matches. As DNA, the CDR3 is TGCAGTGCTAGACTGTACAGGGGCCCGGGCATGGATACGCAGTATTTT. This gives the protein CSARLYRGPGMDTQYF.

The rearrangement joins TRBV7-2 to TRBJ2-7; TRBD1 is a possible D gene (6 bases). CDR3 length: 15 residues. The germline V gene encodes CDR1 SGHTA and CDR2 FQGNSA. With 4 bases removed from V and 3 bases from J, the gap between germline ends came to 16 bases. CDR3 sequence (DNA): TGTGCCAGCAGCTCTCGACAGGCCATGGGCTACGAGCAGTACTTC. Its protein product is CASSSRQAMGYEQYF.

This clonotype appeared many times. This chain connects TRBV5-1 to TRBJ2-5; a possible D gene is TRBD2 (5 bases). CDR3 size: 14 residues. CDR1 and CDR2 from the germline V gene are SGHRS and YFSETQ. V lost 6 bases to trimming and J lost 4 bases, with 16 bases between them. As DNA, the CDR3 is TGCGCCAGCACGGAGGACTTGTGGGGAGAGACCCAGTACTTC. Residues: CASTEDLWGETQYF.

This clonotype was detected only a few times. The chain carries TRBV4-3 and TRBJ2-1; possible D gene TRBD1, 5 bases. This CDR3 contains 15 residues. Looked up from germline, CDR1 is LGHNA and CDR2 is YSLEER. Trimming stripped 1 base from V and 2 bases from J, with 9 bases between. In DNA, the CDR3 is TGCGCCAGCAGCCAAGTGACAGACCCCTACAATGAGCAGTTCTTC. The encoded protein is CASSQVTDPYNEQFF.

This clonotype was detected only a few times. J is TRBJ2-5 and V is TRBV5-1; possible D gene TRBD2, 6 bases. CDR3 length: 15 residues. V was clipped by 5 bases and J by 0 bases, with 14 bases between them. The germline gives CDR1 SGHRS, CDR2 YFSETQ. CDR3 in amino acids: CASRPGSGYQETQYF. DNA of the CDR3: TGCGCCAGCAGGCCGGGCAGCGGGTACCAAGAGACCCAGTACTTC.

This clonotype showed up just a few times. The CDR3 region has the DNA TGTGCCAGCAGCCACGCGGGACAGCTAGAGGGGGAGACCCAGTACTTC. As protein: CASSHAGQLEGETQYF. V is TRBV7-9 and J is TRBJ2-5, with a tentative D call TRBD1 (7 bases). The germline V gene has CDR1 SEHNR and CDR2 FQNEAQ (reference sequence). Deletions cut 5 bases from V and 5 bases from J, with 21 bases between. The CDR3 extends over 16 amino acids.

The rearrangement links TRBV9 to TRBJ1-2; D possibly corresponds to TRBD1 (6 bases). The germline V gene encodes CDR1 SGDLS and CDR2 YYNGEE. The CDR3 runs to 15 residues. V lost 0 bases and J 0 bases, leaving 9 bases between the germline ends. CDR3 in DNA: TGTGCCAGCAGCGTAGGTAACAGGGCTAACTATGGCTACACCTTC. Its protein product is CASSVGNRANYGYTF.

The CDR3 nucleotides read TGTGCCACCAGCAGCGGGAGGAGCTCCTACGAGCAGTACTTC. This translates into CATSSGRSSYEQYF. The chain has TRBV15 and TRBJ2-7, with TRBD2 matching 7 bases. V was clipped by 3 bases and J by 0 bases; unmatched bases: 2. The CDR3 spans 14 residues. The germline V gene has CDR1 LNHNV and CDR2 YYDKDF (reference sequence).

The gene calls are TRBV10-3 and TRBJ1-5; 10 bases agree with TRBD1. V lost 6 bases, J lost 7 bases, and 6 bases stayed unmatched. From germline, CDR1 is ENHRY and CDR2 SYGVKD. The CDR3 length is 14 residues. Here the CDR3 reads CAISRTGGDQPQHF. In nucleotides, the CDR3 is TGTGCCATCAGCAGGACAGGGGGGGACCAGCCCCAGCATTTT.

This clonotype was observed a handful of times. The chain links TRBV20-1 to TRBJ1-2, with TRBD1 matching 8 bases. Per the germline V gene, CDR1 is DFQATT and CDR2 is SNEGSKA (reference sequence). This CDR3 is built from 15 residues. J gave up 7 bases and V 2 bases, and 12 bases lay outside the gene matches. CDR3 amino acids: CSARLRGTGIGGYTF. The CDR3 DNA reads as TGCAGTGCTAGACTCCGTGGGACAGGAATCGGTGGCTACACCTTC.

J is TRBJ1-2 and V is TRBV19; D possibly corresponds to TRBD1 (5 bases). Germline CDR1 LNHDA, CDR2 SQIVND (reference sequence). CDR3 size: 14 residues. With 9 bases removed from V and 2 bases from J, the gap between germline ends came to 16 bases. CDR3 loop: CASRRTGSNYGYTF. The CDR3 DNA is TGTGCCAGCCGGAGAACAGGATCAAACTATGGCTACACCTTC.

This clonotype was recorded a few times. V and J are TRBV6-4 and TRBJ1-6; D gene unclear. Trimming left V 3 bases short and J 5 bases short, with 14 bases between. The CDR3 contains 16 residues. Looked up from germline, CDR1 is MRHNA and CDR2 is SNTAGT. CDR3 sequence (DNA): TGTGCCAGCAGTGAGTTTGGAGGGCCCAATAATTCACCCCTCCACTTT. Its protein is CASSEFGGPNNSPLHF.

Ten or more counts support this clonotype. The chain joins TRBV7-2 to TRBJ1-2, with D maybe TRBD1 (6 bases). Per germline, CDR1 SGHTA and CDR2 FQGNSA. V was clipped by 3 bases and J by 5 bases, with 10 bases between them. CDR3 length: 13 amino acids. The CDR3 region is CASSLVQGYGYTF. Here the CDR3 DNA reads TGTGCCAGCAGCTTGGTTCAGGGGTATGGCTACACCTTC.

In its sample, this clonotype was seen a few times. J is TRBJ1-1 and V is TRBV20-1; 9 bases are a match to TRBD1. CDR1 is DFQATT, CDR2 SNEGSKA, per germline (reference sequence). The CDR3 contains 17 residues. V gave up 2 bases and J gave up 1 base; unmatched junction bases: 11. The CDR3 nucleotides read TGCAGTGCTAGACATCTCCGGGACAGGGTTGCGAACACTGAAGCTTTCTTT. This sequence encodes CSARHLRDRVANTEAFF.

This clonotype has a count of ten or more. The gene calls are TRBV18 and TRBJ2-5; D not resolved. Trimming removed 3 bases at V and 0 bases at J, with 8 bases between. The length of the CDR3 is 14 residues. Looked up from germline, CDR1 is KGHSH and CDR2 is LQKENI. The CDR3 protein is CASSPASYQETQYF. In nucleotides, the CDR3 is TGTGCCAGCTCACCTGCATCGTACCAAGAGACCCAGTACTTC.

The chain couples TRBV2 to TRBJ2-7; TRBD1 matches 8 bases. This CDR3 comprises 15 residues. Germline lookup yields CDR1 SNHLY and CDR2 FYNNEI. V shed 6 bases, J shed 0 bases, and the junction held 7 bases outside the gene matches. The chain's CDR3 is CASRADRGGSYEQYF. The DNA for the CDR3 is TGTGCCAGCAGAGCCGACAGGGGCGGCTCCTACGAGCAGTACTTC.